These 22 T cell receptor beta chains share one sample of origin, sequenced in a study of blood T cell repertoires in COVID-19. TCRdb keeps only in-frame clones here, not all; method: immunoSEQ multiplex PCR. Of approximately 200,000 clones in the sample, approximately 86% are singletons; the top ten hold under 3.5%. The sequenced sample was peripheral blood. The origin of the receptors is a woman younger than 45 with active or convalescent COVID-19.

This chain links TRBV18 with TRBJ1-2; D possibly corresponds to TRBD1 (6 bases). CDR3 size: 13 residues. The germline gives CDR1 KGHSH, CDR2 LQKENI. Trimming removed 2 bases at V and 6 bases at J, with 10 bases between. CDR3 sequence: CASSPGGLDGYTF. The CDR3, as DNA: TGTGCCAGCTCACCAGGGGGCCTGGATGGCTACACCTTC.

The V gene is TRBV9, the J gene TRBJ2-7, with a possible D match to TRBD2 (5 bases). Germline CDR1 reads SGDLS; CDR2 reads YYNGEE. V was pared by 0 bases and J by 3 bases, with 10 bases between. The CDR3 contains 14 residues. The CDR3 bases are TGTGCCAGCAGCGTAGCGGGGAGCGACTACGAGCAGTACTTC. Translating gives CASSVAGSDYEQYF.

The V and J genes are TRBV7-2 and TRBJ2-5; D is uncertain. The CDR3 has 14 residues. V was pared by 1 base and J by 1 base, with 7 bases between. Germline-derived CDR1 and CDR2 are SGHTA and FQGNSA. CDR3 bases: TGTGCCAGCAGCTTAGTTCCTAGCCAAGAGACCCAGTACTTC. Its protein is CASSLVPSQETQYF.

The V gene is TRBV7-2, the J gene TRBJ2-6; no definite D call. The V end was cut by 4 bases, the J end by 11 bases, with 6 bases between. CDR1 is SGHTA, CDR2 FQGNSA, per germline. CDR3 length equals 11 residues. DNA for the CDR3: TGTGCCAGCAGCTCTTTCTACGTCCTGACTTTC. It is translated as CASSSFYVLTF.

The chain joins TRBV5-4 to TRBJ1-1, with D tentatively TRBD1 (5 bases). Between the trimmed V and J ends, which lost 5 bases and 1 base, there was a span of 9 bases. Germline loops: CDR1 SGHNT, CDR2 YYREEE (reference sequence). The CDR3 spans 13 residues. The CDR3: CASSKTGNTEAFF. CDR3 in DNA: TGTGCCAGCAGTAAAACAGGGAACACTGAAGCTTTCTTT.

This rearrangement joins TRBV12-3 or TRBV12-4 to TRBJ1-1; D perhaps matches TRBD1 (5 bases). The CDR3 sequence is 13 residues long. V gave up 5 bases and J gave up 2 bases, with 9 bases separating them. The CDR3 is CASSARVNTEAFF. The CDR3 DNA follows: TGTGCCAGCAGTGCCAGGGTTAACACTGAAGCTTTCTTT.

V usage is TRBV19 and J usage is TRBJ2-1; TRBD2 aligns across 9 bases. CDR3 size: 16 residues. Germline CDR1 reads LNHDA; CDR2 reads SQIVND (reference sequence). The V gene end was trimmed by 4 bases and the J gene end by 6 bases; junction bases not matched to a gene: 10. The CDR3 loop reads CASSTWTSAIRNEQFF. The CDR3 region has the DNA TGTGCCAGTAGTACCTGGACTAGCGCGATCCGCAATGAGCAGTTCTTC.

This clone ranks as medium-sized. J is TRBJ2-5 and V is TRBV2; 9 bases are a match to TRBD1. The CDR3 has 17 amino acids. Germline V gene data show CDR1 as SNHLY and CDR2 as FYNNEI. V shed 6 bases, J shed 5 bases, and the junction held 16 bases outside the gene matches. The CDR3 protein is CASSHETGQGSTETQYF. DNA of the CDR3: TGTGCCAGCAGCCACGAGACGGGACAGGGATCGACGGAGACCCAGTACTTC.

The gene calls are TRBV7-6 and TRBJ1-3; TRBD1 might be the D (6 bases). The germline V gene encodes CDR1 SGHVS and CDR2 FNYEAQ. Trimming stripped 6 bases from V and 4 bases from J, with 19 bases between. This CDR3 comprises 16 residues. The CDR3 DNA reads as TGTGCCAGCAGTTGGACAGAGGGTCTAGAAGGAAACACCATATATTTT. This sequence encodes CASSWTEGLEGNTIYF.

The rearrangement joins TRBV9 to TRBJ1-2; 9 positions match TRBD1. Germline-derived CDR1 and CDR2 are SGDLS and YYNGEE. The junction had 5 bases not matched to a gene; V was cut back by 1 base and J by 13 bases. CDR3 length: 12 amino acids. CDR3 region: CASSVKQGAVTF. The DNA for the CDR3 is TGTGCCAGCAGCGTAAAACAGGGGGCAGTCACCTTC.

The chain's CDR3 is CASSQVATGGDGYTF. CDR3 sequence (DNA): TGTGCCAGCAGCCAAGTGGCTACAGGGGGCGATGGCTACACCTTC. The chain has TRBV14 and TRBJ1-2; 9 bases line up with TRBD1. The CDR3 sequence is 15 residues long. CDR1 and CDR2 (germline): SGHDN, FVKESK. V lost 1 base, J lost 6 bases, and 6 bases stayed unmatched.

CDR3 protein: CASSYAVKMNTEAFF. DNA of the CDR3: TGTGCCAGCAGTTACGCGGTCAAGATGAACACTGAAGCTTTCTTT. The rearrangement joins TRBV6-5 to TRBJ1-1; D gene uncertain. V gave up 2 bases and J gave up 0 bases, with 10 bases separating them. In germline, CDR1 is MNHEY, CDR2 SVGAGI. There are 15 residues in the CDR3.

This sequence joins TRBV19 and TRBJ1-3, with D maybe TRBD1 (5 bases). V was trimmed by 4 bases and J by 0 bases, leaving 10 bases between them. The CDR3 runs 15 residues. Per the germline V gene, CDR1 is LNHDA and CDR2 is SQIVND (reference sequence). CDR3 loop: CASSTQAGSGNTIYF. CDR3 coding DNA: TGTGCCAGTAGTACACAGGCCGGCTCTGGAAACACCATATATTTT.

This clone has just one count. This chain links TRBV9 with TRBJ1-4, with 7 bases lining up with TRBD1. Germline lookup yields CDR1 SGDLS and CDR2 YYNGEE. V was pared by 1 base and J by 8 bases, with 2 bases of the junction left unmatched. This CDR3 has 13 residues. CDR3 residues: CASSVTGEEKLFF. CDR3 nucleotide sequence: TGTGCCAGCAGCGTAACAGGGGAAGAAAAACTGTTTTTT.

This chain connects TRBV5-1 to TRBJ1-6, with unresolved D. The CDR3 loop spans 15 amino acids. V lost 4 bases, J lost 8 bases, and 16 bases lay in between. The germline V gene has CDR1 SGHRS and CDR2 YFSETQ. The CDR3 DNA is TGCGCCAGCAGCCCTTCCGGGAGAGAAGATTCACCCCTCCACTTT. Translated: CASSPSGREDSPLHF.

The chain combines TRBV28 with TRBJ2-7, with a weak D call TRBD1 (5 bases). This CDR3 has 14 residues. Deletions cut 5 bases from V and 6 bases from J, with 17 bases between. Germline V lookup: CDR1 MDHEN, CDR2 SYDVKM. The CDR3 DNA follows: TGTGCCAGCAGTCCGTGGACACTTCAGACCGAGCAGTACTTC. This codes for CASSPWTLQTEQYF. Complete variable domain (other parts from reference TRBV28 and TRBJ2-7): DVKVTQSSRYLVKRTGEKVFLECVQDMDHENMFWYRQDPGLGLRLIYFSYDVKMKEKGDIPEGYSVSREKKERFSLILESASTNQTSMYLCASSPWTLQTEQYFGPGTRLTVT.

The genes are TRBV29-1 and TRBJ2-1, with 10 bases lining up with TRBD1. Losses at the gene ends were 7 bases for V and 6 bases for J; bases not matched to a gene: 9. From germline, CDR1 is SQVTM and CDR2 ANQGSEA. The CDR3 covers 14 residues. CDR3 loop: CSATGTGDLNEQFF. The CDR3 nucleotides are TGCAGCGCAACCGGGACAGGGGACCTCAATGAGCAGTTCTTC.

This clone was recorded only once. The chain has TRBV27 and TRBJ1-1; 10 positions agree with TRBD1. Germline V gene lookup returns CDR1 MNHEY and CDR2 SMNVEV (reference sequence). With V trimmed by 0 bases and J by 1 base, 2 bases remained unmatched. This CDR3 has 16 amino acids. The chain's CDR3 is CASSLSGQGRNTEAFF. Written as DNA, the CDR3 is TGTGCCAGCAGTTTATCGGGACAGGGGCGGAACACTGAAGCTTTCTTT.

This rearrangement joins TRBV6-5 to TRBJ2-2; no reliable D call. V was cut by 2 bases and J by 6 bases, with 10 bases left in between. Germline-derived CDR1 and CDR2 are MNHEY and SVGAGI. The CDR3 runs 14 residues. CDR3 sequence (DNA): TGTGCCAGCAGTTACAGGCTAGAGGCCGGGGAGCTGTTTTTT. It translates to CASSYRLEAGELFF.

V and J are TRBV5-4 and TRBJ2-1; a weak D match, TRBD2 (7 bases). V lost 0 bases to trimming and J lost 5 bases, with 15 bases between them. Germline V gene lookup returns CDR1 SGHNT and CDR2 YYREEE (reference sequence). The CDR3 has 16 amino acids. DNA of the CDR3: TGTGCCAGCAGCTTGGCTTCGCGGGGGCCTCACAATGAGCAGTTCTTC. Amino acids: CASSLASRGPHNEQFF.

The gene calls are TRBV10-2 and TRBJ1-6; possible D gene TRBD1, 6 bases. Trimming removed 5 bases from V and 6 bases from J, with 11 bases in between. Germline assignment: CDR1 WSHSY and CDR2 SAAADI. CDR3 size: 14 residues. This CDR3 reads CASSRGGRNSPLHF. The CDR3 coding sequence is TGCGCCAGCAGTAGGGGGGGACGTAATTCACCCCTCCACTTT.

This clone was seen a handful of times. V and J are TRBV7-6 and TRBJ2-7; TRBD2 agrees at 11 bases. J lost 3 bases, V lost 5 bases, and 3 bases had no gene match. CDR1 is SGHVS and CDR2 is FNYEAQ in the germline V gene. The CDR3 sequence is 14 residues long. The DNA of the CDR3 is TGTGCCAGCAGCCCCGGGACTAGCGGCTACGAGCAGTACTTC. It is translated as CASSPGTSGYEQYF.